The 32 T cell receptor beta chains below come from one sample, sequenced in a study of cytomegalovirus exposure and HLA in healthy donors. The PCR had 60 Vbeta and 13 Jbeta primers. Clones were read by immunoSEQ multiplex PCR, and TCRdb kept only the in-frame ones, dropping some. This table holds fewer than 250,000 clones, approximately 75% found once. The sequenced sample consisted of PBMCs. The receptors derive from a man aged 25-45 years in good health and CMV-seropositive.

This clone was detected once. CDR3 region: CASSSKGTVGEKLFF. CDR3 sequence (DNA): TGTGCCAGCAGCTCAAAAGGGACAGTGGGTGAAAAACTGTTTTTT. This rearrangement joins TRBV27 to TRBJ1-4; 7 nucleotides agree with TRBD1. Looked up from germline, CDR1 is MNHEY and CDR2 is SMNVEV (reference sequence). The CDR3 sequence is 15 residues long. Trimming removed 6 bases from V and 7 bases from J; junction bases left unmatched: 11.

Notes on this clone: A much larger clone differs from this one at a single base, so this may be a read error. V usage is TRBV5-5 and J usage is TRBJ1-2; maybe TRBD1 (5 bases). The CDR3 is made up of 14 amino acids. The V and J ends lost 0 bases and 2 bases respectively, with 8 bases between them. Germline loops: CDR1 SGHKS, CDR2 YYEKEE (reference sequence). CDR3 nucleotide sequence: TGTGCCAGCAGCTTGGACAGGACGAACTATGGCTACACCTTC. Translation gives CASSLDRTNYGYTF.

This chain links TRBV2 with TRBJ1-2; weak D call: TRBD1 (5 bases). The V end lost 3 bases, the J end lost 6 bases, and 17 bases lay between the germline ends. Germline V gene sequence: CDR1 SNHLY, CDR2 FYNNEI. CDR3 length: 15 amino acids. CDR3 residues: CASSDPREGVHGYTF. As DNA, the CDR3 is TGTGCCAGCAGTGATCCCAGGGAGGGCGTGCATGGCTACACCTTC. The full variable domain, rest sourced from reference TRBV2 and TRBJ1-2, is EPEVTQTPSHQVTQMGQEVILRCVPISNHLYFYWYRQILGQKVEFLVSFYNNEISEKSEIFDDQFSVERPDGSNFTLKIRSTKLEDSAMYFCASSDPREGVHGYTFGSGTRLTVV.

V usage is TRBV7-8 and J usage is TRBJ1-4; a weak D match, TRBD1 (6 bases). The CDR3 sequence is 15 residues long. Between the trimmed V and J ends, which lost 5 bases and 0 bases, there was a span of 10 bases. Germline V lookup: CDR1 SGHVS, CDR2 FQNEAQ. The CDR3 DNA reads TGTGCCAGCAGCCGGGACACTGCAACTAATGAAAAACTGTTTTTT. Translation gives CASSRDTATNEKLFF.

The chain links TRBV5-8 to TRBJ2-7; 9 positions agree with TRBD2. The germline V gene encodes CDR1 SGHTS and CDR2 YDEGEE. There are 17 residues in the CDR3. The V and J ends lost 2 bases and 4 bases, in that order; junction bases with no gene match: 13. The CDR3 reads CASSLDPGRGGTYEQYF. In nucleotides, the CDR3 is TGTGCCAGCAGCTTAGACCCGGGGCGGGGGGGGACTTACGAGCAGTACTTC. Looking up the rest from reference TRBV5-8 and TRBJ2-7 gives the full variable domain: EAGVTQSPTHLIKTRGQQATLRCSPISGHTSVYWYQQALGLGLQFLLWYDEGEERNRGNFPPRFSGRQFPNYSSELNVNALELEDSALYLCASSLDPGRGGTYEQYFGPGTRLTVT.

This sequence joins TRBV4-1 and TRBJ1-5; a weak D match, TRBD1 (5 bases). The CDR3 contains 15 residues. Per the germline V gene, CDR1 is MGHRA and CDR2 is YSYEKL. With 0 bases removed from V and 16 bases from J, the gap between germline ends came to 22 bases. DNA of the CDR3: TGCGCCAGCAGCCAAGATAATCAAATAGGGGAAGGGAAACATTTT. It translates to CASSQDNQIGEGKHF.

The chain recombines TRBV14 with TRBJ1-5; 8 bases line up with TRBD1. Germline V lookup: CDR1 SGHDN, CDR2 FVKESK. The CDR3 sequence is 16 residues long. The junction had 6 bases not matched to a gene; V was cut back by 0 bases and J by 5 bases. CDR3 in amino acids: CASSQDVRGHHQPQHF. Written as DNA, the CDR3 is TGTGCCAGCAGCCAAGACGTCAGGGGGCATCATCAGCCCCAGCATTTT.

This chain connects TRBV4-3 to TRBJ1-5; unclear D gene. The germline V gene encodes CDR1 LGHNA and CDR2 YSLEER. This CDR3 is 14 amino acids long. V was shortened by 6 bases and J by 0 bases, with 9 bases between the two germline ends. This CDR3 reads CASSISYSNQPQHF. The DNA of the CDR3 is TGCGCCAGCAGTATTTCTTATAGCAATCAGCCCCAGCATTTT.

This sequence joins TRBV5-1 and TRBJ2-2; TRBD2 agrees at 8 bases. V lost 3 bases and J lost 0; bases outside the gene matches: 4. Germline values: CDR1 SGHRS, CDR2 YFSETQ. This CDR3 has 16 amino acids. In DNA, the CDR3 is TGCGCCAGCAGCTCCCTGACTAGCGCGAACACCGGGGAGCTGTTTTTT. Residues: CASSSLTSANTGELFF.

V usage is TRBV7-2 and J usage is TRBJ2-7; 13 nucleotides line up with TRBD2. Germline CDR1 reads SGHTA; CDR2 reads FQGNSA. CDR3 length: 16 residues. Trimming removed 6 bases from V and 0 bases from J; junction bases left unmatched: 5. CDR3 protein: CASSYGTSGASYEQYF. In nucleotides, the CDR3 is TGTGCCAGCAGTTATGGGACTAGCGGGGCCTCCTACGAGCAGTACTTC.

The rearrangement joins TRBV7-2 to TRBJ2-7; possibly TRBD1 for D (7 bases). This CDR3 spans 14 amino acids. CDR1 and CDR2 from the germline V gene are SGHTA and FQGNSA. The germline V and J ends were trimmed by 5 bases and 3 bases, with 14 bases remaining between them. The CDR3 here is CASSGAGGIYEQYF. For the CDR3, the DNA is TGTGCCAGCAGCGGGGCAGGGGGGATCTACGAGCAGTACTTC.

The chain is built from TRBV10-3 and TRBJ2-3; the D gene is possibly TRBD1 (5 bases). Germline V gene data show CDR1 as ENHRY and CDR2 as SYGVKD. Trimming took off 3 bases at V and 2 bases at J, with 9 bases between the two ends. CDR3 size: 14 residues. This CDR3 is CAISDREYTDTQYF. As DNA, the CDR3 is TGTGCCATCAGTGACAGGGAATACACAGATACGCAGTATTTT.

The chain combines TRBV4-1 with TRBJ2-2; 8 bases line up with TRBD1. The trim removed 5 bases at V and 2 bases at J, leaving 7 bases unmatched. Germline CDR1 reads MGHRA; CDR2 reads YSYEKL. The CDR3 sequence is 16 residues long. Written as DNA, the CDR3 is TGCGCCAGCAGCTTACGACAGGGGACCAACACCGGGGAGCTGTTTTTT. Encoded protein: CASSLRQGTNTGELFF.

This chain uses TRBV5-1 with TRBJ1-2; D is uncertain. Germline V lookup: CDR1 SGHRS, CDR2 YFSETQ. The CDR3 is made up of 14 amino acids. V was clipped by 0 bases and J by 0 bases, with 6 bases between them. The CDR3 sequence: CASSLATANYGYTF. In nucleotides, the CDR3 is TGCGCCAGCAGCTTGGCCACAGCTAACTATGGCTACACCTTC.

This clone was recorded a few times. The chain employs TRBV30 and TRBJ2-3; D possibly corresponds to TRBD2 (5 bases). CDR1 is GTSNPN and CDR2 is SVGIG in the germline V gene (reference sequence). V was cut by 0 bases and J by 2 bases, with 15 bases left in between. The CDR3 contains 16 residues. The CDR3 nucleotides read TGTGCCTGGAGTGTACCGGCCCGCGGGCACACAGATACGCAGTATTTT. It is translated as CAWSVPARGHTDTQYF.

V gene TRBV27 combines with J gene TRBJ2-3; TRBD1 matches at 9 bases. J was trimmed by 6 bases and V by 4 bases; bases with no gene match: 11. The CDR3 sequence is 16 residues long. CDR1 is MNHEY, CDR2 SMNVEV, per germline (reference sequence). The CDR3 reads CASSSSDRGRSDTQYF. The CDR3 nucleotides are TGTGCCAGCAGTTCCTCGGACAGGGGAAGGTCGGATACGCAGTATTTT.

The CDR3 protein is CASSQGTWDRGRADTQYF. In nucleotides, the CDR3 is TGTGCCAGCAGCCAAGGAACCTGGGACAGGGGGCGGGCAGATACGCAGTATTTT. The chain combines TRBV7-6 with TRBJ2-3, with 12 bases that match TRBD1. V was clipped by 5 bases and J by 4 bases; unmatched bases: 13. CDR1 and CDR2 from the germline V gene are SGHVS and FNYEAQ. This CDR3 region has 18 residues.

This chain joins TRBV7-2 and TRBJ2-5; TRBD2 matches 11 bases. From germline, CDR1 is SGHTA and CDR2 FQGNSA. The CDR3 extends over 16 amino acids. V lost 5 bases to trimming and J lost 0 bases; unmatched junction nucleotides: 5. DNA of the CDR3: TGTGCCAGCAGCCCGGGACTAGCGGCGTACCAAGAGACCCAGTACTTC. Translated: CASSPGLAAYQETQYF.

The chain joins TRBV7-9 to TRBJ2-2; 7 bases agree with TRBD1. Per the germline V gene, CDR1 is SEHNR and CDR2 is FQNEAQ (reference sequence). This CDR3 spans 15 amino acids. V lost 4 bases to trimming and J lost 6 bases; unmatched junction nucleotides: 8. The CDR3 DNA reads TGTGCCAGCAGCTATGGACAGGTTAGACCCGGGGAGCTGTTTTTT. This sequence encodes CASSYGQVRPGELFF.

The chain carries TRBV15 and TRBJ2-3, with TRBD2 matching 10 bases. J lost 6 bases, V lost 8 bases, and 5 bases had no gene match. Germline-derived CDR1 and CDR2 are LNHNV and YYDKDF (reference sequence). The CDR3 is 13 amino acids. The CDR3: CATGTSAEDTQYF. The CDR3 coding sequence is TGTGCCACCGGGACTAGCGCCGAGGATACGCAGTATTTT.

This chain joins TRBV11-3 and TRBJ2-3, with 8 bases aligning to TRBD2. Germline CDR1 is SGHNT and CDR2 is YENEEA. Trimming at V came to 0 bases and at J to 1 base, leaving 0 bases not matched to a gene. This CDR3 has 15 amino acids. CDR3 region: CASSLEAGGTDTQYF. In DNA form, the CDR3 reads TGTGCCAGCAGCTTAGAAGCGGGGGGCACAGATACGCAGTATTTT. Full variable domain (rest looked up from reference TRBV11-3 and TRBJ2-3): EAGVVQSPRYKIIEKKQPVAFWCNPISGHNTLYWYLQNLGQGPELLIRYENEEAVDDSQLPKDRFSAERLKGVDSTLKIQPAELGDSAVYLCASSLEAGGTDTQYFGPGTRLTVL.

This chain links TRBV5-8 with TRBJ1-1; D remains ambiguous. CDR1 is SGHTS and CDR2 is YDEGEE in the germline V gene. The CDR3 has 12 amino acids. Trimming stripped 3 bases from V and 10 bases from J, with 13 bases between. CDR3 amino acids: CASSSKLDGAFF. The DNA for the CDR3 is TGTGCCAGCAGCTCAAAACTCGATGGAGCTTTCTTT.

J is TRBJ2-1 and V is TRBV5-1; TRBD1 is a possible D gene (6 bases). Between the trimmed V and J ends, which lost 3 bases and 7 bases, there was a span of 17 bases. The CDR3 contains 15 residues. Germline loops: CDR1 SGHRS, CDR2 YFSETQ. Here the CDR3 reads CASSSLVPQGNEQFF. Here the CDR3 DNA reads TGCGCCAGCAGCTCATTAGTCCCCCAGGGGAATGAGCAGTTCTTC.

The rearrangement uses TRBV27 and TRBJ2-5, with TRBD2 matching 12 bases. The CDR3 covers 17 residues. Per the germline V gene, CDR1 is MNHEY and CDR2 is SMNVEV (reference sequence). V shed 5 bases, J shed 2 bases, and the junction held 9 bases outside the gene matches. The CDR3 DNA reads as TGTGCCAGCAGTAGCCCCCTGCTAGCGGGGGGGCAAGAGACCCAGTACTTC. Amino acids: CASSSPLLAGGQETQYF.

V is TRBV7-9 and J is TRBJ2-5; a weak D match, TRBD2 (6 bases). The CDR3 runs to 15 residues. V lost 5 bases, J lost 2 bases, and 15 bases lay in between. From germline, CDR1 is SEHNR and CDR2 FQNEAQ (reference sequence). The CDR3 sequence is CASSRPLGGQETQYF. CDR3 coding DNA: TGTGCCAGCAGCCGCCCCCTGGGGGGTCAAGAGACCCAGTACTTC.

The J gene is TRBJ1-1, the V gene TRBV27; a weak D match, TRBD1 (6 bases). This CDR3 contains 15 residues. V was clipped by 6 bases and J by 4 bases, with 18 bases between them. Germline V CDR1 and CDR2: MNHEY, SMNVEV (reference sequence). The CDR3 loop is CASSPTPRGVTEAFF. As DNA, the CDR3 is TGTGCCAGCAGCCCTACCCCCAGGGGAGTCACTGAAGCTTTCTTT.

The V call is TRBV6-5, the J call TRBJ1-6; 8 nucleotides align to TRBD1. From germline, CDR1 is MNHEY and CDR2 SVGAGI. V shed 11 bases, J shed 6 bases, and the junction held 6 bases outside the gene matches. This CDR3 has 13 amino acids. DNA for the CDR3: TGTGCCGGACGGACAGGGCCTAATTCACCCCTCCACTTT. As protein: CAGRTGPNSPLHF.

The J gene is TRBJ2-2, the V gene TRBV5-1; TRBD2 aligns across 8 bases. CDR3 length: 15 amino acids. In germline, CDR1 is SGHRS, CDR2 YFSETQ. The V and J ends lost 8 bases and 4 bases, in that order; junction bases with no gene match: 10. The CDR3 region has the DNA TGCGCCAGTAGAGCGGGAGTGGGGAGCACCGGGGAGCTGTTTTTT. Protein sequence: CASRAGVGSTGELFF.

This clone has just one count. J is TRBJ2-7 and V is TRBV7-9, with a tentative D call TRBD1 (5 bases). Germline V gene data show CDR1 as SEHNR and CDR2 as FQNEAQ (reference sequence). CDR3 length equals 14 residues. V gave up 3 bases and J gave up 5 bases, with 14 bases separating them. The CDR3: CASSLTEGVNEQYF. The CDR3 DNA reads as TGTGCCAGCAGCTTGACTGAAGGGGTGAACGAGCAGTACTTC.

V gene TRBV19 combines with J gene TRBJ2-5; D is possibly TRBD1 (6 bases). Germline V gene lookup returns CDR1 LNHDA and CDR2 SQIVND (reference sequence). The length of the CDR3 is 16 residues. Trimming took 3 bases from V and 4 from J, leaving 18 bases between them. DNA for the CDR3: TGTGCCAGTAGTATCCGGGGACACCTCGGGCTAGAGACCCAGTACTTC. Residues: CASSIRGHLGLETQYF.

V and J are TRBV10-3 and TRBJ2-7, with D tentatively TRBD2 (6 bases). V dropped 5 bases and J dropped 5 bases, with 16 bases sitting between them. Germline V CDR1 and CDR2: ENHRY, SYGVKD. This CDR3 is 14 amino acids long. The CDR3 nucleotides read TGTGCCATCAGTCCCCTCGGGGGAACCCACGAGCAGTACTTC. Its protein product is CAISPLGGTHEQYF.

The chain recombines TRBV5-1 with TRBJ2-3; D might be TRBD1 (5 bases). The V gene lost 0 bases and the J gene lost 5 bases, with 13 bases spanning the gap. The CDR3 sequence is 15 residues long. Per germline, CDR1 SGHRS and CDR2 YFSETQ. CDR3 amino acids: CASSLAPARGDTQYF. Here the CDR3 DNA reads TGCGCCAGCAGCTTGGCCCCCGCTAGGGGAGATACGCAGTATTTT.